What follows describes a single T cell receptor (beta chain). Its antigen is unknown. The record originates from a study of T cells in localized non-small cell lung cancer. Study observations and caveats: T cell clonality was highest in uninvolved adjacent lung, above tumor. Longer survival (overall) was linked to higher T cell density in blood. For the top 100 tumor clones, a median around 55 also appeared in adjacent lung.

The repertoire was sequenced with immunoSEQ multiplex PCR; TCRdb's copy has only in-frame clones and lacks some. The repertoire holds around 2,600 clones, with roughly a fifth as singletons. This TCR came from a male donor aged 60 or over with stage III squamous cell lung carcinoma. Sequenced material: lung tumor tissue, taken before any cancer treatment.

The CDR3 bases are TGTGCCAGCAGGATACAGGGAGGGGTCACTGAAGCTTTCTTT. Translated, it gives CASRIQGGVTEAFF. The V gene is TRBV9, the J gene TRBJ1-1; D is possibly TRBD1 (6 bases). Germline loops: CDR1 SGDLS, CDR2 YYNGEE. The CDR3 is 14 residues long. Trimming left V 5 bases short and J 4 bases short, with 15 bases between.